Below are 19 T cell receptor beta chains sequenced from a single sample in a study of T cell changes during pregnancy in multiple sclerosis. TCRdb keeps only in-frame clones here, not all; method: immunoSEQ multiplex PCR. The table lists 70,000 to 95,000 clones, about 94% of them singletons. The sample in question was peripheral blood, obtained in the third trimester of pregnancy. These receptor sequences come from a female donor with multiple sclerosis, enrolled in a pregnancy study.

This chain links TRBV20-1 with TRBJ1-2; TRBD1 might be the D (6 bases). This CDR3 has 9 residues. Trimming stripped 4 bases from V and 13 bases from J, with 10 bases between. Germline assignment: CDR1 DFQATT and CDR2 SNEGSKA (reference sequence). CDR3 nucleotide sequence: TGCAGTGCTACGGGACACAGCACCTTC. Translating it yields CSATGHSTF.

The J gene is TRBJ1-2, the V gene TRBV9; 7 bases are shared with TRBD1. Losses at the gene ends were 0 bases for V and 5 bases for J; bases not matched to a gene: 1. This CDR3 contains 13 residues. CDR1 SGDLS and CDR2 YYNGEE come from the germline V gene. The CDR3 coding sequence is TGTGCCAGCAGCGTAGAGACAGGGTATGGCTACACCTTC. It codes for CASSVETGYGYTF.

This chain links TRBV7-2 with TRBJ1-1; 7 nucleotides agree with TRBD1. CDR3 length equals 14 residues. V trimming: 6 bases; J trimming: 1 base; junction bases outside the gene matches: 5. Germline CDR1 and CDR2: SGHTA and FQGNSA. In DNA form, the CDR3 reads TGTGCCAGCAGTTCGGACAGGAAGAACACTGAAGCTTTCTTT. Its translation: CASSSDRKNTEAFF. The full variable domain, its missing parts supplied by reference TRBV7-2 and TRBJ1-1, is GAGVSQSPSNKVTEKGKDVELRCDPISGHTALYWYRQSLGQGLEFLIYFQGNSAPDKSGLPSDRFSAERTGGSVSTLTIQRTQQEDSAVYLCASSSDRKNTEAFFGQGTRLTVV.

The chain links TRBV4-1 to TRBJ1-4, with TRBD1 matching over 7 bases. The V gene end was trimmed by 4 bases and the J gene end by 0 bases; junction bases not matched to a gene: 5. Germline V lookup: CDR1 MGHRA, CDR2 YSYEKL. CDR3 size: 16 residues. The chain's CDR3 is CASSLGTATTNEKLFF. In DNA form, the CDR3 reads TGCGCCAGCAGCCTTGGGACAGCGACAACTAATGAAAAACTGTTTTTT.

The chain recombines TRBV5-1 with TRBJ2-4, with 8 bases aligning to TRBD2. The trim removed 0 bases at V and 8 bases at J, leaving 1 base unmatched. The germline V gene has CDR1 SGHRS and CDR2 YFSETQ. The CDR3 extends over 13 amino acids. DNA for the CDR3: TGCGCCAGCAGCTTGGCCGGGGGGGACATTCAGTACTTC. This codes for CASSLAGGDIQYF.

The V call is TRBV27, the J call TRBJ1-4; 7 positions match TRBD1. V was pared by 6 bases and J by 7 bases, with 8 bases of the junction left unmatched. This CDR3 region has 14 residues. Germline CDR1 MNHEY, CDR2 SMNVEV (reference sequence). The CDR3, as DNA: TGTGCCAGCAGGCTTACAGGGGCGAGTGAAAAACTGTTTTTT. Translated, it gives CASRLTGASEKLFF.

The chain couples TRBV29-1 to TRBJ2-7; the D gene is possibly TRBD1 (6 bases). The CDR3 length is 13 residues. V dropped 5 bases and J dropped 4 bases, with 15 bases sitting between them. CDR1 is SQVTM and CDR2 is ANQGSEA in the germline V gene. CDR3 residues: CSVSQGRGYEQYF. The CDR3 bases are TGCAGCGTTTCCCAGGGAAGGGGGTACGAGCAGTACTTC.

In this sample, this clone turned up once. V usage is TRBV4-2 and J usage is TRBJ2-1; 9 bases map to TRBD2. This CDR3 contains 16 residues. Germline V gene data show CDR1 as LGHNA and CDR2 as YNFKEQ. The J segment lost 4 bases and the V segment lost 3 bases, leaving 7 bases of the junction unmatched. This CDR3 reads CASSQFIAGEYNEQFF. The CDR3 nucleotides are TGTGCCAGCAGCCAGTTTATAGCGGGAGAATACAATGAGCAGTTCTTC.

J is TRBJ1-5 and V is TRBV5-1; 7 positions match TRBD1. The V and J ends lost 0 bases and 3 bases, in that order; junction bases with no gene match: 6. CDR1 is SGHRS, CDR2 YFSETQ, per germline. There are 16 residues in the CDR3. In DNA form, the CDR3 reads TGCGCCAGCAGCTTGGGTACGGGACAGCCCAATCAGCCCCAGCATTTT. It codes for CASSLGTGQPNQPQHF.

The rearrangement links TRBV29-1 to TRBJ2-5; 7 nucleotides match TRBD2. CDR1 is SQVTM and CDR2 is ANQGSEA in the germline V gene. This CDR3 region has 13 residues. The junction had 9 bases not matched to a gene; V was cut back by 4 bases and J by 7 bases. The CDR3 protein is CSVVLRERRTQYF. The CDR3 DNA is TGCAGCGTTGTTCTGCGGGAGAGGCGGACCCAGTACTTC.

CDR3 sequence reads: CASSFQRETQYF. The CDR3 nucleotides are TGTGCCAGCAGCTTCCAACGGGAGACCCAGTACTTC. The chain has TRBV7-6 and TRBJ2-5; D is unresolved. The CDR3 is 12 amino acids. Germline V gene lookup returns CDR1 SGHVS and CDR2 FNYEAQ. Trimming took off 3 bases at V and 5 bases at J, with 7 bases between the two ends.

This chain joins TRBV11-3 and TRBJ2-2, with 9 bases that match TRBD2. CDR3 length equals 20 residues. V was clipped by 6 bases and J by 7 bases; unmatched bases: 24. CDR1 is SGHNT, CDR2 YENEEA, per germline. The CDR3 coding sequence is TGTGCCAGCAGTCCAAGAGCCCCATCGGGCGGGAGGGCCAGGGTCGGGGAGCTGTTTTTT. Its translation is CASSPRAPSGGRARVGELFF. Complete variable domain (other parts from reference TRBV11-3 and TRBJ2-2): EAGVVQSPRYKIIEKKQPVAFWCNPISGHNTLYWYLQNLGQGPELLIRYENEEAVDDSQLPKDRFSAERLKGVDSTLKIQPAELGDSAVYLCASSPRAPSGGRARVGELFFGEGSRLTVL.

The chain has TRBV6-5 and TRBJ1-4; unclear D gene. Trimming left V 3 bases short and J 8 bases short, with 13 bases between. Looked up from germline, CDR1 is MNHEY and CDR2 is SVGAGI. The CDR3 sequence is 14 residues long. The CDR3 region is CASSYLGIGEKLFF. CDR3 in DNA: TGTGCCAGCAGTTATCTAGGAATTGGAGAAAAACTGTTTTTT.

The genes are TRBV13 and TRBJ1-2; D uncertain. CDR1 is PRHDT, CDR2 FYEKMQ, per germline (reference sequence). Trimming left V 2 bases short and J 7 bases short, with 8 bases between. This CDR3 region has 12 residues. The CDR3 DNA reads TGTGCCAGCAGCTTACGAGAGCGTGGCTACACCTTC. Amino acids: CASSLRERGYTF. The whole variable domain, filled in from reference TRBV13 and TRBJ1-2, reads AAGVIQSPRHLIKEKRETATLKCYPIPRHDTVYWYQQGPGQDPQFLISFYEKMQSDKGSIPDRFSAQQFSDYHSELNMSSLELGDSALYFCASSLRERGYTFGSGTRLTVV.

The rearrangement uses TRBV29-1 and TRBJ2-5, with 8 bases fitting TRBD2. Germline V gene data show CDR1 as SQVTM and CDR2 as ANQGSEA. J lost 3 bases, V lost 8 bases, and 2 bases had no gene match. The CDR3 loop spans 11 amino acids. CDR3 in amino acids: CSWREEETQYF. DNA of the CDR3: TGCAGCTGGCGGGAGGAAGAGACCCAGTACTTC.

The chain links TRBV6-6 to TRBJ2-3, with 9 positions matching TRBD1. Germline V gene data show CDR1 as MNHNY and CDR2 as SVGAGI (reference sequence). This CDR3 spans 16 amino acids. V dropped 5 bases and J dropped 5; count of bases not matched to a gene: 11. The CDR3 sequence: CASSRPQGAEGDTQYF. CDR3 DNA sequence: TGTGCCAGCAGTAGGCCACAGGGGGCTGAGGGAGATACGCAGTATTTT.

The rearrangement joins TRBV18 to TRBJ2-1, with 9 bases identical to TRBD2. Germline V gene data show CDR1 as KGHSH and CDR2 as LQKENI. Losses at the gene ends were 3 bases for V and 4 bases for J; bases not matched to a gene: 10. The CDR3 covers 17 residues. The CDR3 DNA is TGTGCCAGCTCACCTGGGACGGGACTAGCCGGATACAATGAGCAGTTCTTC. As protein: CASSPGTGLAGYNEQFF.

In its sample, this clone was seen once. The chain carries TRBV2 and TRBJ2-7, with 12 bases that match TRBD1. From germline, CDR1 is SNHLY and CDR2 FYNNEI. With 6 bases clipped from V and 6 bases from J, the junction kept 3 bases outside the gene matches. CDR3 size: 13 residues. The CDR3 reads CASRGDRGREQYF. CDR3 sequence (DNA): TGTGCCAGCAGGGGGGACAGGGGGCGCGAGCAGTACTTC.

The chain combines TRBV2 with TRBJ2-1, with 12 bases that match TRBD2. Germline V lookup: CDR1 SNHLY, CDR2 FYNNEI. CDR3 size: 16 residues. V trimming: 9 bases; J trimming: 6 bases; junction bases outside the gene matches: 12. CDR3 sequence (DNA): TGTGCCAGTACTAGTAGACTAGCGGGAGTTTTCAATGAGCAGTTCTTC. This sequence encodes CASTSRLAGVFNEQFF.